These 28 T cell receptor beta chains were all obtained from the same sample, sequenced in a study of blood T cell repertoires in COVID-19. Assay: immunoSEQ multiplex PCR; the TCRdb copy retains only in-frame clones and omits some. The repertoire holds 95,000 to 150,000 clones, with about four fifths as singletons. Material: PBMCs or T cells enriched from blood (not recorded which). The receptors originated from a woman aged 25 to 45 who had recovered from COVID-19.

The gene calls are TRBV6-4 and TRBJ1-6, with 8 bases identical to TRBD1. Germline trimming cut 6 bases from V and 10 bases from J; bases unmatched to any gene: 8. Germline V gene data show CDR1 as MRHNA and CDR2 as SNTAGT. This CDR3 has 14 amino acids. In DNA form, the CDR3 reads TGTGCCAGCAGGAAGGACAGGGTGAACTCACCCCTCCACTTT. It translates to CASRKDRVNSPLHF.

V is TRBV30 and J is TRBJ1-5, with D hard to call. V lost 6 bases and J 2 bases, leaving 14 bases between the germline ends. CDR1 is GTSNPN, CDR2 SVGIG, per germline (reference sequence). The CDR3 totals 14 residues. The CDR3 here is CACSNLAGNQPQHF. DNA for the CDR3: TGTGCCTGTTCTAACCTAGCGGGCAATCAGCCCCAGCATTTT.

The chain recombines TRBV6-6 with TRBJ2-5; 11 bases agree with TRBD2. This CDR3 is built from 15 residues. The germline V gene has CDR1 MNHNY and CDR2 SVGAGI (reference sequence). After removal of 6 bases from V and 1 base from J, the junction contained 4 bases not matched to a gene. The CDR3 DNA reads TGTGCCAGCAGCCCGGGACTAGCGGCCCAAGAGACCCAGTACTTC. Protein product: CASSPGLAAQETQYF.

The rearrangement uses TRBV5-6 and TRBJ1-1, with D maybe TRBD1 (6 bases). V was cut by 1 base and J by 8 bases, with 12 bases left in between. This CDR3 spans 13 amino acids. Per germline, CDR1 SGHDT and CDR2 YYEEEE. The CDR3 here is CASSLTQGYEAFF. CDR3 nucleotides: TGTGCCAGCAGCTTGACACAGGGATACGAAGCTTTCTTT.

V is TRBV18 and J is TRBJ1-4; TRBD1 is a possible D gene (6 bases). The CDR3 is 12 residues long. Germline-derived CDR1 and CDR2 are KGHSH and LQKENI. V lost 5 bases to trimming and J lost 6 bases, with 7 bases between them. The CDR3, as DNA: TGTGCCAGCTCAAGACAGGATGAAAAACTGTTTTTT. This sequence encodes CASSRQDEKLFF.

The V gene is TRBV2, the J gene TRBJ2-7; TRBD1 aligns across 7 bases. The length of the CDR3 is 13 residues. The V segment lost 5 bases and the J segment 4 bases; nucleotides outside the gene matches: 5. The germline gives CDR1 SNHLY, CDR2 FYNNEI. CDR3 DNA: TGTGCCAGCAGTTCCGGGACAGCTTACGAGCAGTACTTC. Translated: CASSSGTAYEQYF.

CDR3 DNA sequence: TGTGCCAGCAGCTATCGGGATGAAGAGACCCAGTACTTC. This codes for CASSYRDEETQYF. The chain has TRBV7-9 and TRBJ2-5; D may be TRBD2 (5 bases). This CDR3 region has 13 residues. The germline V gene has CDR1 SEHNR and CDR2 FQNEAQ (reference sequence). V was pared by 4 bases and J by 3 bases, with 9 bases between.

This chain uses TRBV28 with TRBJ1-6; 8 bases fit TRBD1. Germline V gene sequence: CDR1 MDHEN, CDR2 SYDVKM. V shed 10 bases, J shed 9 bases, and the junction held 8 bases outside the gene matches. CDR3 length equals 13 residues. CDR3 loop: CATSGQVLSPLHF. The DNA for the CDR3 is TGTGCCACCTCGGGACAGGTACTTTCACCCCTCCACTTT.

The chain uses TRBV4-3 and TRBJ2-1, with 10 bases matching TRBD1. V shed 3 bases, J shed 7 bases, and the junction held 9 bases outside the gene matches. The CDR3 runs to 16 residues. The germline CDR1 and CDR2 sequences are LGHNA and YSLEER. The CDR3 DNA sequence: TGCGCCAGCAGCCAGAGACAGGGGGCCGGAGGGAATGAGCAGTTCTTC. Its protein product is CASSQRQGAGGNEQFF.

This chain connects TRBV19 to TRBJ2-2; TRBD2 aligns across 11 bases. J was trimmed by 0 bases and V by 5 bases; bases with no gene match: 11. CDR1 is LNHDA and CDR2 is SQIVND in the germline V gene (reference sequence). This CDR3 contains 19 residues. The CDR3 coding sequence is TGTGCCAGTAGTGCCCCCGGGACTAGCGGATTTGCGAACACCGGGGAGCTGTTTTTT. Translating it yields CASSAPGTSGFANTGELFF.

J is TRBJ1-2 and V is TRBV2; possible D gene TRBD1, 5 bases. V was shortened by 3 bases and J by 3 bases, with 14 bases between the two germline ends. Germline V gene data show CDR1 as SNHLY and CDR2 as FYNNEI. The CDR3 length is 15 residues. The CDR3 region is CASSDVGAADYGYTF. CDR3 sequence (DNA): TGTGCCAGCAGTGATGTAGGGGCCGCCGACTATGGCTACACCTTC. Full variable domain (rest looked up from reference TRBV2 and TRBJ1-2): EPEVTQTPSHQVTQMGQEVILRCVPISNHLYFYWYRQILGQKVEFLVSFYNNEISEKSEIFDDQFSVERPDGSNFTLKIRSTKLEDSAMYFCASSDVGAADYGYTFGSGTRLTVV.

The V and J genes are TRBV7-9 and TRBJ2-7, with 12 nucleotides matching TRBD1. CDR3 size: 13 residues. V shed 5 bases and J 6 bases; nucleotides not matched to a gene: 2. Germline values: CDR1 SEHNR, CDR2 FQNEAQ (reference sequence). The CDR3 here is CASSPGQGAEQYF. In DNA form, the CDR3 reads TGTGCCAGCAGCCCGGGACAGGGGGCCGAGCAGTACTTC.

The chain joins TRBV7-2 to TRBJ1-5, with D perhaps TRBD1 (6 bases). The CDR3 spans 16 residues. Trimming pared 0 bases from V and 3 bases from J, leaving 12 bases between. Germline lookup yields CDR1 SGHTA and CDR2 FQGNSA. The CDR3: CASSLAGAANNQPQHF. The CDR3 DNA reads TGTGCCAGCAGCTTAGCGGGGGCGGCCAACAATCAGCCCCAGCATTTT.

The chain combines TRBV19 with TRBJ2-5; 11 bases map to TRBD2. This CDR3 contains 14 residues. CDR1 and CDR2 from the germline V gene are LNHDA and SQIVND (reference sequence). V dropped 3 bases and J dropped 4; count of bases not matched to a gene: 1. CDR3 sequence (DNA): TGTGCCAGTAGTATTCTAGCGGGAGGAGAGACCCAGTACTTC. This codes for CASSILAGGETQYF. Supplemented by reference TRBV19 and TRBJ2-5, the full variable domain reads DGGITQSPKYLFRKEGQNVTLSCEQNLNHDAMYWYRQDPGQGLRLIYYSQIVNDFQKGDIAEGYSVSREKKESFPLTVTSAQKNPTAFYLCASSILAGGETQYFGPGTRLLVL.

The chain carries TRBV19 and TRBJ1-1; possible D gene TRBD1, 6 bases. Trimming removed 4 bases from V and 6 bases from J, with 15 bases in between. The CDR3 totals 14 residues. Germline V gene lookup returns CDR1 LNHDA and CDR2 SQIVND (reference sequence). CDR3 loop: CASSKGTSVAEAFF. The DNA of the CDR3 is TGTGCCAGTAGTAAAGGGACATCGGTCGCTGAAGCTTTCTTT.

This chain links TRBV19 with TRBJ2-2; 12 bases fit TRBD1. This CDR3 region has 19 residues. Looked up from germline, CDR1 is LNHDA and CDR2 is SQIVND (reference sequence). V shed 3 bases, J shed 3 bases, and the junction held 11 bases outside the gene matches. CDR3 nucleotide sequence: TGTGCCAGTAGTATCGGCGCCGCCGGGACAGGGGGCTACACCGGGGAGCTGTTTTTT. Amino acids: CASSIGAAGTGGYTGELFF.

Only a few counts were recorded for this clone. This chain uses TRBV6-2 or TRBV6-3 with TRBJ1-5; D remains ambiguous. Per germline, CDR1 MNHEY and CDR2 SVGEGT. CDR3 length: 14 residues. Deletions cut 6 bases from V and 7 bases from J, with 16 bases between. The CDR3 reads CASSLSYSRQPQHF. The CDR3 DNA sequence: TGTGCCAGCAGCCTTAGTTACAGTCGGCAGCCCCAGCATTTT.

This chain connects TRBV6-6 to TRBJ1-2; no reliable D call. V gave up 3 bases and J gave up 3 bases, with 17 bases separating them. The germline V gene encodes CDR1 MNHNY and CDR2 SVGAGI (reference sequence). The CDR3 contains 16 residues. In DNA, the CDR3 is TGTGCCAGCAGTTATACCCCGGGGAAGGCCCACTATGGCTACACCTTC. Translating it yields CASSYTPGKAHYGYTF.

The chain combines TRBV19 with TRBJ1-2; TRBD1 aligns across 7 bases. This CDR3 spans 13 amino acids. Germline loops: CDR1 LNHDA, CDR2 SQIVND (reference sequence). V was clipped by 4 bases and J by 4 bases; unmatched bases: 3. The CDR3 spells CASSNWDSYGYTF. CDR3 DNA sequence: TGTGCCAGTAGTAATTGGGACAGCTATGGCTACACCTTC.

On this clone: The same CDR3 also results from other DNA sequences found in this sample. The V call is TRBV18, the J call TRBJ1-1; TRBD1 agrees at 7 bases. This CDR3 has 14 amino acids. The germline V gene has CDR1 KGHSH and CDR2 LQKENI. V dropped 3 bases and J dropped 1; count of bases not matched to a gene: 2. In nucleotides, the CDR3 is TGTGCCAGCTCACCCCGACAGGGGAACACTGAAGCTTTCTTT. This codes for CASSPRQGNTEAFF.

The CDR3 protein is CASSPRLVSGELFF. The CDR3 nucleotides read TGTGCCAGTTCGCCCCGACTAGTATCCGGGGAGCTGTTTTTT. V and J are TRBV2 and TRBJ2-2; perhaps TRBD2 as D (6 bases). The V end was cut by 9 bases, the J end by 6 bases, with 17 bases between. The CDR3 covers 14 residues. CDR1 SNHLY and CDR2 FYNNEI come from the germline V gene.

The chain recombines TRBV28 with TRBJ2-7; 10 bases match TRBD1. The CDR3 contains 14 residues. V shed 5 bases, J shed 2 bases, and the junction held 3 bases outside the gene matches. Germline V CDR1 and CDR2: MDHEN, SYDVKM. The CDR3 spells CASSDRGRPYEQYF. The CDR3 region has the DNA TGTGCCAGCAGTGACAGGGGGCGCCCCTACGAGCAGTACTTC.

In DNA form, the CDR3 reads TGTGCCAGCAGCGTTGAGGCAGGGTGGTACAATGAGCAGTTCTTC. Its translation is CASSVEAGWYNEQFF. This chain links TRBV9 with TRBJ2-1; tentative D call: TRBD1 (5 bases). Germline V gene sequence: CDR1 SGDLS, CDR2 YYNGEE. V lost 2 bases, J lost 4 bases, and 13 bases lay in between. The CDR3 runs 15 residues.

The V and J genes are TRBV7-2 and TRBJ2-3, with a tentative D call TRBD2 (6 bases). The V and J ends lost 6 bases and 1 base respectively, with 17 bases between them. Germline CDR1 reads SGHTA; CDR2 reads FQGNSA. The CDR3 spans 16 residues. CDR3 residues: CASSRGSGTRTDTQYF. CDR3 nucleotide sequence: TGTGCCAGCAGTAGGGGTAGCGGCACTCGCACAGATACGCAGTATTTT.

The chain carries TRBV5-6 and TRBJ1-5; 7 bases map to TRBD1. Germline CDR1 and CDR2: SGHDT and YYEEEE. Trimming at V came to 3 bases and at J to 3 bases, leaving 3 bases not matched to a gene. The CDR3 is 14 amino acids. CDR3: CASSSGQYNQPQHF. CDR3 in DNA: TGTGCCAGCAGCTCGGGACAGTACAATCAGCCCCAGCATTTT.

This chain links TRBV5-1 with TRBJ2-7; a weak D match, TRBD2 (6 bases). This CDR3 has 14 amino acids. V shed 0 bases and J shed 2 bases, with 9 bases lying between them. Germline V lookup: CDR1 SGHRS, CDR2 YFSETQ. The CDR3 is CASSLEGLPYEQYF. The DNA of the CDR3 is TGCGCCAGCAGCTTGGAGGGACTCCCCTACGAGCAGTACTTC.

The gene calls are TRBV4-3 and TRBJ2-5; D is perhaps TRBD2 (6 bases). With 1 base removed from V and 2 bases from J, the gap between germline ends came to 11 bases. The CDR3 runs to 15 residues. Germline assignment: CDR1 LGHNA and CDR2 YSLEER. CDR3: CASSQGAGWQETQYF. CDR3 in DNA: TGCGCCAGCAGCCAAGGAGCGGGTTGGCAAGAGACCCAGTACTTC.

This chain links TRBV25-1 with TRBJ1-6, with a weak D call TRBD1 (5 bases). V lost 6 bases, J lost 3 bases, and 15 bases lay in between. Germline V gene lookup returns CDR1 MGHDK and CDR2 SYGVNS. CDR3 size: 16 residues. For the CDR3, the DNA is TGTGCCAGCAGCAAACGATCGACAGACTATAATTCACCCCTCCACTTT. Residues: CASSKRSTDYNSPLHF.